These 18 T cell receptor beta chains originate from one sample sequenced in a study of blood T cells in healthy people across ages. A second PCR of roughly 7 to 11 cycles used a sample-barcoded 5' primer and a J-beta primer mix. TCRdb analysed the 5' RACE reads with MiXCR anew, one entry per CDR3 protein. The sample lists roughly 1,700,000 distinct CDR3 sequences, roughly 28% seen once, with 7.7% in the top ten. What was sequenced was blood. All receptors derive from a woman aged 25 to 45 in good health.

The V and J genes are TRBV9 and TRBJ2-3; D perhaps matches TRBD1 (7 bases). The V end was cut by 0 bases, the J end by 0 bases, with 14 bases between. The CDR3 contains 17 residues. The V gene's germline CDR1 is SGDLS and CDR2 YYNGEE. The CDR3 nucleotides read TGTGCCAGCAGCGTAGAAGGGGGCGGGACAAGCACAGATACGCAGTATTTT. Translation: CASSVEGGGTSTDTQYF.

Ten or more counts support this clonotype. The rearrangement uses TRBV20-1 and TRBJ2-1, with D perhaps TRBD1 (6 bases). The CDR3 contains 12 residues. Germline V CDR1 and CDR2: DFQATT, SNEGSKA (reference sequence). The V and J ends lost 8 bases and 3 bases respectively, with 11 bases between them. CDR3 DNA sequence: TGCAGTCCCCAGGGGCTCTACAATGAGCAGTTCTTC. Residues: CSPQGLYNEQFF.

Only a few counts were recorded for this clonotype. The chain employs TRBV24-1 and TRBJ1-2, with D unclear. CDR1 and CDR2 (germline): KGHDR, SFDVKD. There are 14 residues in the CDR3. V was pared by 3 bases and J by 4 bases, with 11 bases between. CDR3 sequence: CATSDARVGYGYTF. DNA for the CDR3: TGTGCCACCAGTGATGCCCGGGTAGGCTATGGCTACACCTTC.

The sample holds a few counts of this clonotype. V and J are TRBV7-2 and TRBJ2-1, with 9 positions matching TRBD2. TRBJ2-7 matches the DNA end more closely, so the J call is doubtful. Germline V lookup: CDR1 SGHTA, CDR2 FQGNSA. This CDR3 is built from 19 residues. CDR3 DNA: TGTGCCAGCAGCCTAGTAGCTAGCGGGGTTCAGAGCTCCTACAATGAGCAGTACTTC. It yields the protein CASSLVASGVQSSYNEQYF.

This clonotype was counted ten times or more. Here the CDR3 DNA reads TGCAGCGTTGCCGGGACACTTAACTACGAGCAGTACTTC. Protein: CSVAGTLNYEQYF. The chain has TRBV29-1 and TRBJ2-7, with D possibly TRBD1 on 6 matching bases. V lost 4 bases to trimming and J lost 3 bases, with 13 bases between them. In germline, CDR1 is SQVTM, CDR2 ANQGSEA. This CDR3 is built from 13 residues.

V usage is TRBV20-1 and J usage is TRBJ2-1; 11 bases match TRBD2. The CDR3 extends over 15 amino acids. V lost 5 bases, J lost 4 bases, and 7 bases stayed unmatched. Germline CDR1 is DFQATT and CDR2 is SNEGSKA (reference sequence). The CDR3 here is CSAPRTSGQYNEQFF. CDR3 bases: TGCAGTGCTCCCAGGACTAGCGGGCAATACAATGAGCAGTTCTTC.

With respect to this clonotype: This may be a read error: a much more frequent sequence differs by one nucleotide. A read error is likely, as this CDR3 ends without the conserved phenylalanine or tryptophan. The J gene is TRBJ2-5, the V gene TRBV28; no clear D gene. The assigned J gene may be wrong: the sequence end matches TRBJ2-7 better. CDR1 and CDR2 from the germline V gene are MDHEN and SYDVKM. CDR3 length equals 13 residues. The CDR3 region is CASSKVQIGEQYC. In DNA form, the CDR3 reads TGTGCCAGCAGTAAGGTGCAAATCGGCGAGCAGTACTGC.

The rearrangement uses TRBV18 and TRBJ1-1; D not certain. Per the germline V gene, CDR1 is KGHSH and CDR2 is LQKENI. The V and J ends lost 6 bases and 1 base respectively, with 15 bases between them. There are 15 residues in the CDR3. The CDR3 protein is CASSRRMAENTEAFF. CDR3 sequence (DNA): TGTGCCAGCTCCCGGAGGATGGCCGAGAACACTGAAGCTTTCTTT.

In its sample, this clonotype was seen many times. This chain links TRBV7-3 with TRBJ2-5; 9 positions match TRBD2. Per the germline V gene, CDR1 is SGHTA and CDR2 is FQGTGA. V shed 4 bases and J 5 bases; nucleotides not matched to a gene: 8. The CDR3 is 15 amino acids. Here the CDR3 reads CASSSLPGLAETQYF. CDR3 nucleotides: TGTGCCAGCAGCTCTCTTCCTGGACTAGCGGAGACCCAGTACTTC. The whole variable domain, filled in from reference TRBV7-3 and TRBJ2-5, reads GAGVSQTPSNKVTEKGKYVELRCDPISGHTALYWYRQSLGQGPEFLIYFQGTGAADDSGLPNDRFFAVRPEGSVSTLKIQRTERGDSAVYLCASSSLPGLAETQYFGPGTRLLVL.

For this clonotype: A single base separates this from a much larger clone, so it may be a read error. V gene TRBV28 combines with J gene TRBJ2-1; D is tentatively TRBD1 or TRBD2 (5 bases each). This CDR3 region has 13 residues. Germline V gene lookup returns CDR1 MDHEN and CDR2 SYDVKM. The CDR3 loop reads CTSTRDVLNEQFF. DNA of the CDR3: TGTACCAGCACCCGGGACGTGCTCAATGAGCAGTTCTTC.

This chain uses TRBV12-3 or TRBV12-4 with TRBJ2-3; no firm D call. The CDR3 is 11 amino acids. Trimming took off 8 bases at V and 3 bases at J, with 6 bases between the two ends. Here the CDR3 DNA reads TGTGCCAGCTTTGAAACAGATACGCAGTATTTT. This translates into CASFETDTQYF.

The J gene is TRBJ1-1, the V gene TRBV19; perhaps TRBD1 as D (6 bases). The CDR3 covers 11 residues. CDR1 LNHDA and CDR2 SQIVND come from the germline V gene (reference sequence). V was shortened by 7 bases and J by 5 bases, with 8 bases between the two germline ends. CDR3 residues: CASTGQTEAFF. CDR3 in DNA: TGTGCCAGTACCGGACAGACTGAAGCTTTCTTT.

This clonotype was observed many times. The rearrangement links TRBV7-7 to TRBJ2-7; 8 positions match TRBD1. In germline, CDR1 is SSHAT, CDR2 FNYEAQ (reference sequence). With V trimmed by 5 bases and J by 6 bases, 6 bases remained unmatched. CDR3 length: 13 amino acids. The CDR3 loop reads CASSQDRVSEQYF. The CDR3 DNA reads as TGTGCCAGCAGCCAGGACAGGGTATCCGAGCAGTACTTC.

The chain uses TRBV12-5 and TRBJ2-7; 9 positions agree with TRBD1. CDR1 and CDR2 from the germline V gene are LGHNT and FRNRAP. With 2 bases clipped from V and 4 bases from J, the junction kept 12 bases outside the gene matches. This CDR3 region has 17 residues. CDR3 nucleotide sequence: TGTGCTAGTGGTTTGTACCCTCTCCGGGACAGGGTATACGAGCAGTACTTC. Translating it yields CASGLYPLRDRVYEQYF.

This clonotype was observed a single time. Germline and junction disagree at one end, which may indicate a read error. This CDR3 is CASSHGTSGYIEQFF. DNA for the CDR3: TGTGCCAGCAGCCACGGGACTAGCGGATACATTGAGCAGTTCTTC. This chain uses TRBV2 with TRBJ2-1; 11 bases are a match to TRBD2. CDR3 length: 15 residues. CDR1 SNHLY and CDR2 FYNNEI come from the germline V gene.

The rearrangement uses TRBV4-3 and TRBJ1-2; D is perhaps TRBD1 (6 bases). CDR3 size: 16 residues. Germline-derived CDR1 and CDR2 are LGHNA and YSLEER. With 2 bases removed from V and 8 bases from J, the gap between germline ends came to 21 bases. The CDR3 protein is CASSQTISDSLWGYTF. The CDR3 bases are TGCGCCAGCAGCCAAACTATATCGGACAGTCTCTGGGGCTACACCTTC.

This rearrangement joins TRBV6-1 to TRBJ2-7; 8 nucleotides agree with TRBD1. V shed 1 base and J 3 bases; nucleotides not matched to a gene: 5. The CDR3 has 15 residues. CDR1 and CDR2 from the germline V gene are MNHNS and SASEGT. In nucleotides, the CDR3 is TGTGCCAGCAGTGAAGGACAGGGGAGAATCTACGAGCAGTACTTC. Translation gives CASSEGQGRIYEQYF.

Ten or more counts support this clonotype. The rearrangement joins TRBV7-2 to TRBJ1-5, with 7 bases fitting TRBD1. The CDR3 is 14 amino acids. Trimming took 5 bases from V and 2 from J; bases not matched to a gene: 3. Germline V gives CDR1 SGHTA, CDR2 FQGNSA. CDR3 nucleotides: TGTGCCAGCAGCATTACAGGGGGCAATCAGCCCCAGCATTTT. This translates into CASSITGGNQPQHF.